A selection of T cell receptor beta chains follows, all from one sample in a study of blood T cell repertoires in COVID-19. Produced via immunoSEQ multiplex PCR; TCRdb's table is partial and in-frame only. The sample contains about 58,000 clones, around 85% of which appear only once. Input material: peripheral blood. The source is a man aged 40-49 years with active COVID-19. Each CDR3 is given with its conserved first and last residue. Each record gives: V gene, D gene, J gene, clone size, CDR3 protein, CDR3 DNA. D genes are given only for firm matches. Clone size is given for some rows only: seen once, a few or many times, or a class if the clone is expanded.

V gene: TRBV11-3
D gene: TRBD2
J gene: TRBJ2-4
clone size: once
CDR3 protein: CASSLEVASGREGAKNIQYF
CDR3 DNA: TGTGCCAGCAGCTTAGAAGTTGCTAGCGGGAGGGAGGGGGCCAAAAACATTCAGTACTTC

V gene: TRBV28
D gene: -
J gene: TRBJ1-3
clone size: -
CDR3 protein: CASRDRPLFSGNTIYF
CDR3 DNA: TGTGCCAGCAGGGACAGACCCTTATTCTCTGGAAACACCATATATTTT

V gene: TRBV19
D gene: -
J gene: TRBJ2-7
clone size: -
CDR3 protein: CASGLGGTFEQYF
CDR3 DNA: TGTGCCAGTGGACTGGGGGGAACGTTCGAGCAGTACTTC

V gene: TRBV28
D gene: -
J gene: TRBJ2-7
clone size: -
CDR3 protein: CASSLLGRGDHEQYF
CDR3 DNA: TGTGCCAGCAGTTTATTGGGGCGGGGCGACCACGAGCAGTACTTC

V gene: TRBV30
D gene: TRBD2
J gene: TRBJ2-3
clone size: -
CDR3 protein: CAWSVRREGRTDTQYF
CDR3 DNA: TGTGCCTGGAGTGTACGCCGGGAGGGCCGGACAGATACGCAGTATTTT

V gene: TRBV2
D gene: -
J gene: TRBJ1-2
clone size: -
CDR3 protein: CASSEALLGGDYGYTF
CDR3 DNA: TGTGCCAGCAGTGAAGCGCTTCTGGGGGGAGACTATGGCTACACCTTC

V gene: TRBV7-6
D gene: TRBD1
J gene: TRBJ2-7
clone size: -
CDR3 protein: CASSLTGGSSYEQYF
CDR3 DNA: TGTGCCAGCAGCCTAACAGGGGGCTCCAGCTACGAGCAGTACTTC

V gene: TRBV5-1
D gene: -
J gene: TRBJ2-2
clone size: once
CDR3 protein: CASSLALQDTGELFF
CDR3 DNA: TGCGCCAGCAGCTTGGCCTTGCAGGACACCGGGGAGCTGTTTTTT

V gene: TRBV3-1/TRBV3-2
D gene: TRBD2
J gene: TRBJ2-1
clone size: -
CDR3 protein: CASSRTSGRSTANEQFF
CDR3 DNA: TGTGCCAGCAGCCGGACTAGCGGGAGGAGTACGGCCAATGAGCAGTTCTTC

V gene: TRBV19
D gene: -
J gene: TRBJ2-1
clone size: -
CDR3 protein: CASSIGGGGYNEQFF
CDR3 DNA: TGTGCCAGTAGTATAGGCGGGGGCGGCTACAATGAGCAGTTCTTC

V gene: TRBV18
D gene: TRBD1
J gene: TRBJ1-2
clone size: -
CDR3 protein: CASSPDLQGAGYGYTF
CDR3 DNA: TGTGCCAGCTCACCAGACCTCCAGGGGGCTGGCTATGGCTACACCTTC

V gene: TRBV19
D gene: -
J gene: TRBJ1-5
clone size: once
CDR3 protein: CASSTGGRRQPQHF
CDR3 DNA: TGTGCCAGTAGTACCGGGGGGCGGAGGCAGCCCCAGCATTTT

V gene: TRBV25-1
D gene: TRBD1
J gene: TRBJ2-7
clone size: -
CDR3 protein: CASSVGQGLGQYF
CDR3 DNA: TGTGCCAGCAGTGTAGGACAGGGGTTGGGGCAGTACTTC

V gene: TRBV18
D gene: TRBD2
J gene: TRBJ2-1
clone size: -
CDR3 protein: CASSPPSGGTSGKSYNEQFF
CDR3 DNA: TGTGCCAGCTCACCACCTTCAGGGGGTACTAGCGGGAAATCCTACAATGAGCAGTTCTTC

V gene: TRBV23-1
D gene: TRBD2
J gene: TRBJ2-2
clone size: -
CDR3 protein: CASRAGATYTGELFF
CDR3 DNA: TGCGCCAGCAGGGCGGGAGCGACGTACACCGGGGAGCTGTTTTTT

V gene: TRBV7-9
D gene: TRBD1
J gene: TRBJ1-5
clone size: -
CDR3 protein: CASSNPTGGGNQPQHF
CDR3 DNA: TGTGCCAGCAGTAATCCGACAGGGGGTGGCAATCAGCCCCAGCATTTT

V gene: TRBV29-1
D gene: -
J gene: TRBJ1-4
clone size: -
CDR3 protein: CSVDSGFEKLFF
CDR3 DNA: TGCAGCGTTGATTCGGGGTTTGAAAAACTGTTTTTT

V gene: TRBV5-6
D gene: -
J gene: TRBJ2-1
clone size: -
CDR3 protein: CASSLGAVYNEQFF
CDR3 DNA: TGTGCCAGCAGCCTGGGTGCGGTTTACAATGAGCAGTTCTTC

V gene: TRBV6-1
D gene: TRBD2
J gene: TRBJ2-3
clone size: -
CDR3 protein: CASSDLAGAEDTQYF
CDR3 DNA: TGTGCCAGCAGTGATTTAGCGGGAGCCGAAGATACGCAGTATTTT

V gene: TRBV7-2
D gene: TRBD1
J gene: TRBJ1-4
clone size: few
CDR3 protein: CASRFSGTGEGKLFF
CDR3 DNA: TGTGCCAGCAGGTTCTCCGGGACAGGGGAAGGAAAACTGTTTTTT

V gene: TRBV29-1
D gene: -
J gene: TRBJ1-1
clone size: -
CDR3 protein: CSVGRGAGTEAFF
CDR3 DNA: TGCAGCGTTGGACGGGGGGCAGGAACTGAAGCTTTCTTT

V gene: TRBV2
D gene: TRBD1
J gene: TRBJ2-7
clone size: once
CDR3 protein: CASSRDRDTYEQYF
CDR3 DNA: TGTGCCAGCAGTCGGGACAGGGACACCTACGAGCAGTACTTC

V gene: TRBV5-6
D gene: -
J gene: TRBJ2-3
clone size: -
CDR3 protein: CASSLGSSGTDTQYF
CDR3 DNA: TGTGCCAGCAGCCTGGGGAGTAGCGGCACAGATACGCAGTATTTT

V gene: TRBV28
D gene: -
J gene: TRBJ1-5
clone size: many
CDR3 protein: CASRLPGQYSNQPQHF
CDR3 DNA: TGTGCCAGCAGACTTCCGGGACAATATAGCAATCAGCCCCAGCATTTT

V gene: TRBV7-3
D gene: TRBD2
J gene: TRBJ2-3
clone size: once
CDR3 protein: CASSLRVAGGRTDTQYF
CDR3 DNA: TGTGCCAGCAGCTTACGTGTTGCGGGAGGGCGGACAGATACGCAGTATTTT

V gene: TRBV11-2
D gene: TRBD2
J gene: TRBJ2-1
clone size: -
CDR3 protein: CASSPLLGLAATTEQFF
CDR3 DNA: TGTGCCAGCAGCCCGTTGCTAGGACTAGCGGCAACTACCGAGCAGTTCTTC

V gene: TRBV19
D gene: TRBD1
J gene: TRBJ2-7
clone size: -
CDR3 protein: CASSAGQGRYEQYF
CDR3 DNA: TGTGCCAGTAGTGCCGGACAGGGGCGCTACGAGCAGTACTTC

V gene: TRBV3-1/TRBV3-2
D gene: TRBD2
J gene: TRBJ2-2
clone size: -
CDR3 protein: CASLRKAGGPPPGELFF
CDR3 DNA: TGTGCCAGCCTCCGGAAGGCGGGAGGGCCGCCCCCCGGGGAGCTGTTTTTT

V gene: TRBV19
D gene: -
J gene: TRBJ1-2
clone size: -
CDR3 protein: CASSMGQALGARYGYTF
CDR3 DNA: TGTGCCAGTAGTATGGGCCAGGCGCTTGGGGCCCGCTATGGCTACACCTTC

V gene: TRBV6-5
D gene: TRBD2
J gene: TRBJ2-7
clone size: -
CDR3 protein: CASRGLAGESYEQYF
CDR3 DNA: TGTGCCAGCAGAGGGCTAGCGGGAGAATCCTACGAGCAGTACTTC

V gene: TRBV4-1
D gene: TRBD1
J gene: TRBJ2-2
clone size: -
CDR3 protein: CASSDRGFTTDTGELFF
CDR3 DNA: TGCGCCAGCAGCGACAGGGGGTTCACGACGGACACCGGGGAGCTGTTTTTT

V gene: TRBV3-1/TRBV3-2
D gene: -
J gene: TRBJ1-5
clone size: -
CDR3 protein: CASSSWGGNQPQHF
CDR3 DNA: TGTGCCAGCAGCTCTTGGGGAGGGAATCAGCCCCAGCATTTT

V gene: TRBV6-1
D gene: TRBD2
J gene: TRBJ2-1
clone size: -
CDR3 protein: CASSALLAGLYNEQFF
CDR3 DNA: TGTGCCAGCAGTGCTCTACTAGCGGGGCTCTACAATGAGCAGTTCTTC

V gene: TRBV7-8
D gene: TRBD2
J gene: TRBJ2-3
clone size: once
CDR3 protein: CASSLAVGRESDTQYF
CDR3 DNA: TGTGCCAGCAGCTTAGCGGTGGGGCGGGAGTCAGATACGCAGTATTTT

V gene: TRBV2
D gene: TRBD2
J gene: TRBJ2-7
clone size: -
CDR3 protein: CATKLGTRQYEQYF
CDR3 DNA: TGTGCCACCAAGCTCGGGACTAGGCAGTACGAGCAGTACTTC

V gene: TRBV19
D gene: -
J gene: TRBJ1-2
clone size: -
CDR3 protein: CASSPQGFGYTF
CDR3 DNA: TGTGCCAGTAGTCCTCAGGGTTTTGGCTACACCTTC

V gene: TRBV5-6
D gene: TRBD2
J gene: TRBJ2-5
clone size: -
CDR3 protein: CASSPNSGRVLETQYF
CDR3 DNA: TGTGCCAGCAGCCCGAATAGCGGGAGGGTTTTAGAGACCCAGTACTTC

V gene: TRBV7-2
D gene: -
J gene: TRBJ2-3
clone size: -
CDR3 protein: CASSPGVRVPDTQYF
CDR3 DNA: TGTGCCAGCAGCCCTGGGGTCAGGGTCCCAGATACGCAGTATTTT

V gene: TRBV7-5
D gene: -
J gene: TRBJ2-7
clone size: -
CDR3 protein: CVLSGGFPEQYF
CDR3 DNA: TGTGTCCTATCGGGGGGTTTCCCCGAGCAGTACTTC

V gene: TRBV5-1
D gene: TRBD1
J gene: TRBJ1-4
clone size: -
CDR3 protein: CASSTGNEKLFF
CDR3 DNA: TGCGCCAGTTCGACAGGGAATGAAAAACTGTTTTTT

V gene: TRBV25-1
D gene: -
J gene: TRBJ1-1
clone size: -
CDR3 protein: CASRPGGFLGDEAFF
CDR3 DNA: TGTGCCTCCCGTCCGGGGGGATTTTTAGGGGATGAAGCTTTCTTT

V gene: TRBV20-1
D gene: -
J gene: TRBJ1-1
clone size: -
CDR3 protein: CSALAFTEAFF
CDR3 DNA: TGCAGTGCTTTGGCCTTCACTGAAGCTTTCTTT